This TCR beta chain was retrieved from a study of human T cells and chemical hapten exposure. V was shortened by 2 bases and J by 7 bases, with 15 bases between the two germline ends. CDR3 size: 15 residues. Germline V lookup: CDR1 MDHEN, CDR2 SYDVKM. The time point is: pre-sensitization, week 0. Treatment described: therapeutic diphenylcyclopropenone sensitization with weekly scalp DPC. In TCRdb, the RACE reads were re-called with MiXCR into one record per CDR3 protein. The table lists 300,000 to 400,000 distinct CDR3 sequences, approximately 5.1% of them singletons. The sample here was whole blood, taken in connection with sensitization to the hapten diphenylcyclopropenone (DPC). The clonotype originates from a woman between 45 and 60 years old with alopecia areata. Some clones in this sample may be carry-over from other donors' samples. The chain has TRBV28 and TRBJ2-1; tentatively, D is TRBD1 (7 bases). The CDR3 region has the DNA TGTGCCAGCAGTTTAACTCGACAGGGAGGTAATGAGCAGTTCTTC. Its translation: CASSLTRQGGNEQFF.